This TCR beta chain was recovered during a study of cytotoxic CD8 clonotypes in ibrutinib-treated CLL. About the study: Within the patient group, some 11 were relapsed/refractory and some 14 treatment-naive, and 17 were IGHV unmutated. A median approximately 12 months of treatment, range 6 to 36, preceded the collection of response samples. Study outcomes and limitations: Circulating CD8+ T-cell counts were tracked by baseline clonality, which exceeded that of age-matched healthy donors.

Germline V lookup: CDR1 SGHTA, CDR2 FQGNSA. The CDR3 is 11 residues long. There are a few counts of this clone. Its matching antigen is unknown. Only in-frame clones appear in the TCRdb table, and some are missing; sequencing was by immunoSEQ multiplex PCR. The sample contains about 160,000 clones, 84% of which appear only once. The source material was PBMCs, sampled after 24 months of ibrutinib treatment. The rearrangement uses TRBV7-2 and TRBJ2-2, with D possibly called TRBD1 or TRBD2 (5 bases each). The TCR comes from a human donor with chronic lymphocytic leukemia. The CDR3 protein is CATRGPGELFF. The CDR3 coding sequence is TGTGCGACCCGGGGACCCGGGGAGCTGTTTTTT.